A single sample is the source of the 10 T cell receptor beta chains below, sequenced in a study of blood T cells in healthy people across ages. With a J-beta primer mix and a sample-barcoded 5' primer, a second PCR ran roughly 7 to 11 cycles. TCRdb passed the 5' RACE reads through MiXCR, listing each CDR3 protein once. Here the sample spans hundreds of thousands of distinct CDR3 sequences, roughly 44% being singletons. The sequenced material came from blood. The receptors were gathered from a woman aged 60-70 years in good health.

The rearrangement uses TRBV29-1 and TRBJ2-1; no reliable D call. Trimming stripped 4 bases from V and 8 bases from J, with 12 bases between. The CDR3 has 12 amino acids. Germline loops: CDR1 SQVTM, CDR2 ANQGSEA. CDR3 bases: TGCAGCGTTGGAGACGCACTGTATGAGCAGTTCTTC. The encoded protein is CSVGDALYEQFF.

This clonotype has more than one count but fewer than ten. The V and J genes are TRBV7-9 and TRBJ2-5, with 7 bases matching TRBD2. The CDR3 sequence is 15 residues long. Germline CDR1 reads SEHNR; CDR2 reads FQNEAQ (reference sequence). Trimming removed 1 base from V and 5 bases from J; junction bases left unmatched: 7. The CDR3 bases are TGTGCCAGCAGCTTAGGACTAGCCTCCCTTGAGACCCAGTACTTC. As protein: CASSLGLASLETQYF.

The chain links TRBV24-1 to TRBJ2-1, with TRBD2 matching over 10 bases. CDR1 and CDR2 from the germline V gene are KGHDR and SFDVKD. The CDR3 has 16 amino acids. V lost 3 bases, J lost 2 bases, and 3 bases stayed unmatched. The CDR3 reads CATSDATSGAYNEQFF. DNA for the CDR3: TGTGCCACCAGTGATGCCACTAGCGGGGCCTACAATGAGCAGTTCTTC.

The J gene is TRBJ2-7, the V gene TRBV9; D unclear. The CDR3 is 11 amino acids. Trimming cost V 5 bases and J 2 bases, with 5 bases left between them. The germline V gene encodes CDR1 SGDLS and CDR2 YYNGEE. The chain's CDR3 is CASRPPYEQYF. CDR3 sequence (DNA): TGTGCCAGCAGACCCCCCTACGAGCAGTACTTC.

This clonotype was seen a few times. V usage is TRBV24-1 and J usage is TRBJ2-3, with D perhaps given as TRBD1 or TRBD2 (6 bases each). The V end lost 2 bases, the J end lost 0 bases, and 11 bases lay between the germline ends. The CDR3 extends over 16 amino acids. Germline lookup yields CDR1 KGHDR and CDR2 SFDVKD. CDR3 sequence (DNA): TGTGCCACCAGTGATTCACAGGGACTTAGCACAGATACGCAGTATTTT. It codes for CATSDSQGLSTDTQYF.

The sample holds a few counts of this clonotype. The CDR3 DNA reads as TGTGCCAGCAGTCTTGATGGACTGGACCAAGGGCAGTTCTTC. The encoded protein is CASSLDGLDQGQFF. The rearrangement joins TRBV7-2 to TRBJ2-1; possibly TRBD2 for D (5 bases). Germline V gene sequence: CDR1 SGHTA, CDR2 FQGNSA. The CDR3 covers 14 residues. Trimming stripped 6 bases from V and 12 bases from J, with 21 bases between.

V and J are TRBV2 and TRBJ2-2; TRBD1 matches 11 bases. Germline values: CDR1 SNHLY, CDR2 FYNNEI. The CDR3 has 18 residues. V was clipped by 6 bases and J by 5 bases; unmatched bases: 14. The CDR3, as DNA: TGTGCCAGCAGCCCTGGACAGGGGGCATTAATTCGGACCGGGGAGCTGTTTTTT. It yields the protein CASSPGQGALIRTGELFF. Full variable domain (missing parts from reference TRBV2 and TRBJ2-2): EPEVTQTPSHQVTQMGQEVILRCVPISNHLYFYWYRQILGQKVEFLVSFYNNEISEKSEIFDDQFSVERPDGSNFTLKIRSTKLEDSAMYFCASSPGQGALIRTGELFFGEGSRLTVL.

In regard to this clonotype: A read error may be the cause here, since a much bigger clone is one base away. This rearrangement joins TRBV12-3 or TRBV12-4 to TRBJ2-1; 10 nucleotides align to TRBD2. This CDR3 has 14 amino acids. The J segment lost 7 bases and the V segment lost 2 bases, leaving 2 bases of the junction unmatched. The CDR3 protein is CASSLSGGENEQFF. The CDR3 bases are TGTGCCAGCAGTTTAAGCGGGGGGGAGAATGAGCAGTTCTTC.

The chain combines TRBV20-1 with TRBJ2-5; either TRBD1 or TRBD2 may fit D (7 bases each). V shed 6 bases and J shed 4 bases, with 15 bases lying between them. Germline V gives CDR1 DFQATT, CDR2 SNEGSKA (reference sequence). The CDR3 sequence is 13 residues long. The CDR3 protein is CSAPGGGIETQYF. CDR3 nucleotide sequence: TGCAGTGCCCCAGGGGGGGGGATAGAGACCCAGTACTTC.

This clonotype turned up a few times. This chain uses TRBV4-2 with TRBJ1-1; 8 bases are shared with TRBD1. The CDR3 length is 16 residues. CDR1 LGHNA and CDR2 YNFKEQ come from the germline V gene. V was pared by 5 bases and J by 1 base, with 9 bases of the junction left unmatched. The CDR3: CASSSKDRVGNTEAFF. In DNA, the CDR3 is TGTGCCAGCAGCTCTAAGGACAGGGTAGGGAACACTGAAGCTTTCTTT.